One and the same sample provided the 14 T cell receptor beta chains below, sequenced in a study of blood T cells in healthy people across ages (dated by TCRdb to 2015 to 2017). Library generation was performed with 5' RACE. TCRdb shows the sequencer as Illumina HiSeq 2500. A second about 6 to 11 cycle PCR used a sample-barcoded 5' primer and a J-beta primer mix. TCRdb reran the public reads through fastp at Q25 and MiXCR, keeping productive beta chains. One record per CDR3 amino acid sequence lists the most common genes and DNA. The sample table contains hundreds of thousands of distinct CDR3 sequences; only one count was recorded for roughly 60% of them. The ten biggest clones cover 20% to 25% of the sample. Input material: blood. The receptor source for this set is a man aged 30 to 45 in good health.

The V gene is TRBV20-1, the J gene TRBJ2-7, with 7 bases aligning to TRBD2. V lost 5 bases, J lost 7 bases, and 17 bases stayed unmatched. Germline V gene lookup returns CDR1 DFQATT and CDR2 SNEGSKA (reference sequence). The CDR3 contains 15 residues. The CDR3 loop reads CSAQSGTKSCNEQYF. The CDR3 nucleotides read TGCAGTGCTCAAAGCGGGACGAAATCCTGCAATGAGCAGTACTTC.

J is TRBJ2-7 and V is TRBV7-2; 8 positions agree with TRBD2. CDR1 and CDR2 from the germline V gene are SGHTA and FQGNSA. The CDR3 has 14 amino acids. The junction had 8 bases not matched to a gene; V was cut back by 4 bases and J by 6 bases. The CDR3 nucleotides read TGTGCCAGCAGCTCTCCGGGGGGGGAGGTCGAGCAGTACTTC. Translated: CASSSPGGEVEQYF. The whole variable domain, remainder taken from reference TRBV7-2 and TRBJ2-7, is GAGVSQSPSNKVTEKGKDVELRCDPISGHTALYWYRQSLGQGLEFLIYFQGNSAPDKSGLPSDRFSAERTGGSVSTLTIQRTQQEDSAVYLCASSSPGGEVEQYFGPGTRLTVT.

This clonotype was recorded a few times. The chain links TRBV6-6 to TRBJ1-5; D gene unclear. This CDR3 is 15 amino acids long. Germline V gene lookup returns CDR1 MNHNY and CDR2 SVGAGI (reference sequence). V was clipped by 4 bases and J by 0 bases, with 10 bases between them. The DNA for the CDR3 is TGTGCCAGCAGTTCCCCGTGGAATAGCAATCAGCCCCAGCATTTT. This translates into CASSSPWNSNQPQHF.

This rearrangement joins TRBV29-1 to TRBJ1-2; tentative D call: TRBD1 (5 bases). Germline V CDR1 and CDR2: SQVTM, ANQGSEA. V shed 0 bases and J shed 4 bases, with 15 bases lying between them. The length of the CDR3 is 15 residues. CDR3 in DNA: TGCAGCGTTGAAGATCGACAGAACCCGTCCTATGGCTACACCTTC. Residues: CSVEDRQNPSYGYTF.

V usage is TRBV29-1 and J usage is TRBJ1-2; D gene uncertain. This CDR3 contains 13 residues. Looked up from germline, CDR1 is SQVTM and CDR2 is ANQGSEA. Trimming took 6 bases from V and 4 from J, leaving 15 bases between them. CDR3 nucleotide sequence: TGCAGCGTGGCCCCCCGAGCTGCCTATGGCTACACCTTC. Protein product: CSVAPRAAYGYTF. The whole variable domain, filled in from reference TRBV29-1 and TRBJ1-2, reads SAVISQKPSRDICQRGTSLTIQCQVDSQVTMMFWYRQQPGQSLTLIATANQGSEATYESGFVIDKFPISRPNLTFSTLTVSNMSPEDSSIYLCSVAPRAAYGYTFGSGTRLTVV.

The J gene is TRBJ1-2, the V gene TRBV27, with D uncertain. The V gene lost 7 bases and the J gene lost 7 bases, with 16 bases spanning the gap. The CDR3 extends over 13 amino acids. Germline V gene sequence: CDR1 MNHEY, CDR2 SMNVEV (reference sequence). Written as DNA, the CDR3 is TGTGCCAGCACCCCGGCCATGGGGTTTGGCTACACCTTC. As protein: CASTPAMGFGYTF.

The table lists this clonotype with a few counts. The V call is TRBV24-1, the J call TRBJ2-3, with 9 bases identical to TRBD1. Germline CDR1 reads KGHDR; CDR2 reads SFDVKD. V shed 7 bases and J 6 bases; nucleotides not matched to a gene: 4. This CDR3 is 13 amino acids long. CDR3 DNA: TGTGCCACCAGAGGGACAGGGTTTGATACGCAGTATTTT. This sequence encodes CATRGTGFDTQYF.

This chain joins TRBV20-1 and TRBJ1-2; the D gene is possibly TRBD1 (5 bases). The CDR3 sequence is 13 residues long. The V end was cut by 3 bases, the J end by 2 bases, with 10 bases between. From germline, CDR1 is DFQATT and CDR2 SNEGSKA (reference sequence). The CDR3 bases are TGCAGTGCTAGGTGGGCAGGGAACTATGGCTACACCTTC. Its translation is CSARWAGNYGYTF.

This clonotype was counted between two and nine times. V gene TRBV21-1 combines with J gene TRBJ1-2. TRBV21-1 is annotated as a pseudogene. The CDR3 has 16 amino acids. The CDR3: CASSKLYPSFNYGYTF. CDR3 DNA: TGTGCCAGCAGCAAACTCTATCCCAGTTTTAACTATGGCTACACCTTC.

The rearrangement links TRBV5-1 to TRBJ2-3; D gene ambiguous. The germline V gene encodes CDR1 SGHRS and CDR2 YFSETQ. This CDR3 has 16 amino acids. V dropped 0 bases and J dropped 0 bases, with 11 bases sitting between them. The CDR3 region has the DNA TGCGCCAGCAGCTTGGAAGGCAGAAAGAGCACAGATACGCAGTATTTT. This gives the protein CASSLEGRKSTDTQYF.

Only a few counts were recorded for this clonotype. The V and J genes are TRBV29-1 and TRBJ2-1; the D gene is possibly TRBD2 (5 bases). The germline CDR1 and CDR2 sequences are SQVTM and ANQGSEA. V dropped 4 bases and J dropped 7 bases, with 8 bases sitting between them. The CDR3 runs to 11 residues. CDR3 residues: CSVVWRNEQFF. The CDR3 DNA is TGCAGCGTTGTTTGGAGGAATGAGCAGTTCTTC.

This clonotype was counted once. The chain recombines TRBV20-1 with TRBJ1-2, with 12 bases that match TRBD1. Germline V gives CDR1 DFQATT, CDR2 SNEGSKA (reference sequence). Unmatched junction bases numbered 10, after V lost 3 bases and J lost 5 bases. CDR3 size: 16 residues. The CDR3 loop is CSARRGQGAHLYGYTF. CDR3 DNA: TGCAGTGCTAGGCGGGGACAGGGGGCCCATCTGTATGGCTACACCTTC.

Many counts were recorded for this clonotype. The genes are TRBV20-1 and TRBJ1-2; tentatively, D is TRBD1 (5 bases). Trimming took off 7 bases at V and 6 bases at J, with 21 bases between the two ends. The germline V gene encodes CDR1 DFQATT and CDR2 SNEGSKA (reference sequence). The CDR3 has 14 residues. The CDR3 is CSGQSFLGTDGYTF. The CDR3 region has the DNA TGCAGTGGACAGAGCTTTTTGGGAACCGATGGCTACACCTTC.

J is TRBJ2-1 and V is TRBV5-4, with D possibly matching TRBD1 (5 bases). V lost 4 bases, J lost 10 bases, and 15 bases lay in between. The CDR3 is made up of 13 amino acids. CDR1 SGHNT and CDR2 YYREEE come from the germline V gene (reference sequence). CDR3 in DNA: TGTGCCAGCAGCCTCGGGCCCAGGGAAGAGCAGTTCTTC. Translating gives CASSLGPREEQFF.